This T cell receptor beta chain comes out of a study of shared clonotypes between healthy human individuals. Sequenced by immunoSEQ multiplex PCR; TCRdb stores in-frame clones only, minus some. The sample has about 680,000 clones, about 78% seen once. The CDR3 loop spans 12 amino acids. Looked up from germline, CDR1 is SEHNR and CDR2 is FQNEAQ (reference sequence). The V gene lost 5 bases and the J gene lost 9 bases, with 11 bases spanning the gap. The chain couples TRBV7-9 to TRBJ1-5, with a tentative D call TRBD1 (5 bases). Sequenced material: memory CD4+ T cells sorted from blood. Subset in this sample: CD45RA-negative fraction. The sequence was collected from a woman aged 25 to 39 in good health. CDR3 nucleotides: TGTGCCAGCAGCCAGGTTGGGGGGCCCCAGCATTTT. Translated, it gives CASSQVGGPQHF. The whole variable domain, remainder taken from reference TRBV7-9 and TRBJ1-5, is DTGVSQNPRHKITKRGQNVTFRCDPISEHNRLYWYRQTLGQGPEFLTYFQNEAQLEKSRLLSDRFSAERPKGSFSTLEIQRTEQGDSAMYLCASSQVGGPQHFGDGTRLSIL.